The entry below describes one T cell receptor (beta chain). Authors' analysis steps: Amplification of reference gene primers provided the estimated nucleated cell counts. Data came from immunoSEQ multiplex PCR; TCRdb stores just in-frame clones and leaves some out. V, J and clone size are those of that table, while D and trimming were read from the DNA. The sample has 150,000 or so clones, about 80% seen once. These data are taken from a study of blood T cell repertoires in COVID-19. On the study more broadly: Italy, Spain and the United States were the sources of the convalescent and acute COVID-19 samples. Sources were T cells, B-cell-depleted T cells, or PBMCs; the material itself was cDNA or gDNA.

CDR1 MNHEY and CDR2 SMNVEV come from the germline V gene (reference sequence). The CDR3 runs 17 residues. The V segment lost 2 bases and the J segment 3 bases; nucleotides outside the gene matches: 9. The rearrangement joins TRBV27 to TRBJ2-1; TRBD2 agrees at 8 bases. Sequences were obtained from peripheral blood. This TCR came from a woman in her sixties or seventies with acute or convalescent COVID-19. The CDR3 reads CASSLTMSGSGYNEQFF. CDR3 in DNA: TGTGCCAGCAGTTTAACAATGAGCGGGAGTGGCTACAATGAGCAGTTCTTC.